The 2 T cell receptor beta chains presented below share a single source sample, sequenced in a study of T cells after yellow fever vaccination. MiXCR, run by TCRdb on the 5' RACE reads, gives a single entry per CDR3 protein. The repertoire consists of about 330,000 distinct CDR3 sequences, with around 6.8% occurring once and the leading ten covering around 17%. The source material was PBMCs, sampled about 41 days after the first yellow fever vaccination. The receptor source for this set is a man between 18 and 35 years old who received the YFV17D yellow fever vaccine.

This clonotype was observed a handful of times. The V and J genes are TRBV3-1 and TRBJ2-5; D gene ambiguous. V shed 1 base and J shed 5 bases, with 8 bases lying between them. Germline lookup yields CDR1 LGHDT and CDR2 YNNKEL (reference sequence). The CDR3 loop spans 13 amino acids. CDR3 region: CASSQAGWETQYF. CDR3 DNA sequence: TGTGCCAGCAGCCAAGCCGGCTGGGAGACCCAGTACTTC.

The chain uses TRBV12-3 or TRBV12-4 and TRBJ1-6, with 9 bases fitting TRBD1. The CDR3 runs 15 residues. V was clipped by 5 bases and J by 4 bases; unmatched bases: 3. The CDR3 here is CASSGDRAYNSPLHF. CDR3 nucleotides: TGTGCCAGCAGTGGGGACAGGGCTTATAATTCACCCCTCCACTTT.